Below, one T cell receptor beta chain is given with its context. Its antigen is undetermined. The CDR3 runs to 13 residues. Trimming took 3 bases from V and 3 from J, leaving 11 bases between them. Germline-derived CDR1 and CDR2 are SQVTM and ANQGSEA. These data come from a study of beta chain features in type 1 diabetes. General study results and limits: Significant though moderate, a shortening of TCRB CDR3s appeared in all four CD4+ subsets of Type 1 diabetes patients.

CD45RO/CCR7/CD25/CD127/CD95/CD27 sorting isolated CD4+ naive, central memory, regulatory and stem cell-like memory cells. Of the isolated RNA, all was reverse transcribed, and so the sequenced material was expressed TCRB transcripts. The method was immunoSEQ multiplex PCR; TCRdb's version includes in-frame clones alone and lacks a portion of them. The sample carries around 250,000 clones, less than 30% recorded once. This clonotype was obtained from a woman aged 30 to 39 with type 1 diabetes. V and J are TRBV29-1 and TRBJ1-1, with unresolved D. The specimen was naive CD4+ T cells from blood. CDR3 nucleotides: TGCAGCGTTGACGGTTGGGGAGACACTGAAGCTTTCTTT. This translates into CSVDGWGDTEAFF.